Each of the 18 T cell receptor beta chains below was sequenced from the same sample in a study of blood T cell repertoires in COVID-19. Sequenced by immunoSEQ multiplex PCR; TCRdb stores in-frame clones only, minus some. The sample holds roughly 220,000 clones, approximately 80% seen once. The sample taken for sequencing was PBMCs or T cells enriched from blood (not recorded which). Receptors originate from a man aged 30-40 years with acute COVID-19.

The J gene is TRBJ1-2, the V gene TRBV19; D possibly corresponds to TRBD1 (6 bases). V was clipped by 2 bases and J by 3 bases, with 7 bases between them. CDR1 is LNHDA, CDR2 SQIVND, per germline (reference sequence). The CDR3 sequence is 13 residues long. CDR3 sequence: CASSIRTDYGYTF. In DNA, the CDR3 is TGTGCCAGTAGTATAAGGACAGACTATGGCTACACCTTC. Using reference TRBV19 and TRBJ1-2 for the parts outside the CDR3, the full variable domain is DGGITQSPKYLFRKEGQNVTLSCEQNLNHDAMYWYRQDPGQGLRLIYYSQIVNDFQKGDIAEGYSVSREKKESFPLTVTSAQKNPTAFYLCASSIRTDYGYTFGSGTRLTVV.

The rearrangement links TRBV5-4 to TRBJ2-1; maybe TRBD2 (5 bases). The V end lost 4 bases, the J end lost 7 bases, and 12 bases lay between the germline ends. The CDR3 runs to 13 residues. CDR1 is SGHNT and CDR2 is YYREEE in the germline V gene (reference sequence). CDR3 DNA sequence: TGTGCCAGCAGCCCCGGACCGGGGAATGAGCAGTTCTTC. This codes for CASSPGPGNEQFF.

With regard to this clone: The same CDR3 also results from other DNA sequences found in this sample. The gene calls are TRBV7-3 and TRBJ1-2, with a weak D call TRBD1 (5 bases). There are 13 residues in the CDR3. The ends were cut back, 1 base at V and 4 bases at J, with 7 bases in the middle. The germline V gene encodes CDR1 SGHTA and CDR2 FQGTGA. CDR3 sequence reads: CASSLSGGYGYTF. Here the CDR3 DNA reads TGTGCCAGCAGCTTAAGCGGGGGCTATGGCTACACCTTC.

This clone was picked up many times. The chain carries TRBV14 and TRBJ1-1; D perhaps matches TRBD1 (5 bases). There are 16 residues in the CDR3. Germline CDR1 SGHDN, CDR2 FVKESK. The V and J ends lost 4 bases and 0 bases respectively, with 15 bases between them. The CDR3 region has the DNA TGTGCCAGCAGCCTTATAATGACAGCCTTGAACACTGAAGCTTTCTTT. It specifies CASSLIMTALNTEAFF.

V and J are TRBV3-1 (or the pseudogene TRBV3-2) and TRBJ1-1; D is ambiguous. CDR1 and CDR2 from the germline V gene are LGHDT and YNNKEL (reference sequence). Trimming removed 0 bases from V and 3 bases from J, with 8 bases in between. This CDR3 is 14 amino acids long. The chain's CDR3 is CASSQERTYTEAFF. The CDR3 DNA follows: TGTGCCAGCAGCCAAGAGAGAACCTACACTGAAGCTTTCTTT.

The chain recombines TRBV5-6 with TRBJ2-3; 8 nucleotides match TRBD1. Germline V lookup: CDR1 SGHDT, CDR2 YYEEEE. The CDR3 contains 15 residues. The J segment lost 4 bases and the V segment lost 4 bases, leaving 8 bases of the junction unmatched. CDR3 in amino acids: CASSPDNRGADTQYF. The CDR3 nucleotides are TGTGCCAGCAGCCCGGATAACAGGGGGGCAGATACGCAGTATTTT.

The J gene is TRBJ1-1, the V gene TRBV5-1; tentatively, D is TRBD1 (5 bases). CDR1 and CDR2 (germline): SGHRS, YFSETQ. This CDR3 has 13 residues. V was shortened by 3 bases and J by 5 bases, with 11 bases between the two germline ends. CDR3 residues: CASSWRGDTEAFF. CDR3 DNA sequence: TGCGCCAGCAGCTGGAGGGGAGATACTGAAGCTTTCTTT.

The CDR3 bases are TGCGCCAGCAGCTTGGCTGGACAGAACACCGGGGAGCTGTTTTTT. It encodes CASSLAGQNTGELFF. The chain links TRBV5-1 to TRBJ2-2, with D possibly TRBD1 on 5 matching bases. CDR3 length: 15 amino acids. Germline loops: CDR1 SGHRS, CDR2 YFSETQ. Trimming cost V 0 bases and J 1 base, with 7 bases left between them.

The chain is built from TRBV9 and TRBJ1-3; TRBD1 agrees at 8 bases. Germline values: CDR1 SGDLS, CDR2 YYNGEE. The CDR3 runs to 15 residues. V was clipped by 4 bases and J by 2 bases; unmatched bases: 5. The CDR3 DNA reads TGTGCCAGCAGCACCCAGACAGGGGCTGGAAACACCATATATTTT. This codes for CASSTQTGAGNTIYF. Together with reference TRBV9 and TRBJ1-3, the CDR3 gives the full variable domain: DSGVTQTPKHLITATGQRVTLRCSPRSGDLSVYWYQQSLDQGLQFLIQYYNGEERAKGNILERFSAQQFPDLHSELNLSSLELGDSALYFCASSTQTGAGNTIYFGEGSWLTVV.

This sequence joins TRBV5-1 and TRBJ1-3, with D perhaps matching TRBD1 (5 bases). CDR1 is SGHRS and CDR2 is YFSETQ in the germline V gene. This CDR3 comprises 14 residues. V lost 0 bases and J 3 bases, leaving 7 bases between the germline ends. The chain's CDR3 is CASSLEGDGNTIYF. The CDR3 DNA sequence: TGCGCCAGCAGCTTGGAAGGGGATGGAAACACCATATATTTT.

The chain links TRBV12-3 or TRBV12-4 to TRBJ1-5; D is uncertain. The CDR3 extends over 13 amino acids. V lost 7 bases to trimming and J lost 7 bases, with 14 bases between them. The CDR3 DNA follows: TGTGCCAGCACCTCGATCTCGGGGCAGCCCCAGCATTTT. Its translation: CASTSISGQPQHF.

The rearrangement joins TRBV6-2 or TRBV6-3 to TRBJ1-5, with D possibly matching TRBD1 (6 bases). From germline, CDR1 is MNHEY and CDR2 SVGEGT. The CDR3 loop spans 19 amino acids. Trimming removed 2 bases from V and 3 bases from J, with 23 bases in between. This CDR3 reads CASSYPPGDTKSPNQPQHF. The CDR3 DNA reads as TGTGCCAGCAGTTACCCGCCAGGGGACACGAAATCCCCCAATCAGCCCCAGCATTTT.

The chain has TRBV6-5 and TRBJ2-7, with 7 positions matching TRBD2. After removal of 8 bases from V and 1 base from J, the junction contained 11 bases not matched to a gene. Germline V CDR1 and CDR2: MNHEY, SVGAGI. The CDR3 has 15 residues. The chain's CDR3 is CASGMGGGKSYEQYF. As DNA, the CDR3 is TGTGCCAGCGGGATGGGCGGGGGTAAATCCTACGAGCAGTACTTC.

This rearrangement joins TRBV27 to TRBJ1-5; D is perhaps TRBD1 (6 bases). V lost 1 base and J lost 0, with 13 bases in between. In germline, CDR1 is MNHEY, CDR2 SMNVEV (reference sequence). The CDR3 has 17 amino acids. The CDR3 coding sequence is TGTGCCAGCAGTTTATTGATGGCGGGGGCTAGCAATCAGCCCCAGCATTTT. Protein product: CASSLLMAGASNQPQHF.

The table lists this clone with a few counts. The chain employs TRBV2 and TRBJ2-3; TRBD1 matches at 7 bases. Germline loops: CDR1 SNHLY, CDR2 FYNNEI. CDR3 length equals 13 residues. Trimming cost V 9 bases and J 2 bases; bases outside gene matches: 5. The CDR3 region has the DNA TGTGCCAGGGGGACAGATCCCACAGATACGCAGTATTTT. Encoded protein: CARGTDPTDTQYF.

The DNA of the CDR3 is TGTGCCAGCAGTGAATGGGACAGGGGATCTAACTATGGCTACACCTTC. It specifies CASSEWDRGSNYGYTF. V and J are TRBV6-1 and TRBJ1-2; 10 nucleotides line up with TRBD1. Germline lookup yields CDR1 MNHNS and CDR2 SASEGT. V lost 2 bases and J lost 0; bases outside the gene matches: 3. This CDR3 spans 16 amino acids.

Only one count was recorded for this clone. The chain couples TRBV4-1 to TRBJ1-5, with no clear D. CDR3 length equals 14 residues. The V gene lost 3 bases and the J gene lost 8 bases, with 14 bases spanning the gap. Germline CDR1 reads MGHRA; CDR2 reads YSYEKL. Written as DNA, the CDR3 is TGCGCCAGCAGCCACGCCCCGTCGCCGGAGCCCCAGCATTTT. As protein: CASSHAPSPEPQHF.

The chain couples TRBV5-1 to TRBJ1-1; the match to TRBD1 covers 8 bases. This CDR3 spans 14 amino acids. The germline CDR1 and CDR2 sequences are SGHRS and YFSETQ. Trimming at V came to 0 bases and at J to 9 bases, leaving 7 bases not matched to a gene. The CDR3 DNA sequence: TGCGCCAGCAGCTTGGCCGGGACAGGAGTTAAAGCTTTCTTT. Translated, it gives CASSLAGTGVKAFF.